The entry below describes one T cell receptor (beta chain). In the original processing: Nucleated cell counts were estimated from reference gene primer amplification. TCRdb's copy holds only in-frame clones and misses some; the assay was immunoSEQ multiplex PCR. The V and J calls and clone size were taken over from that table, and D and trimming were inferred from the DNA. The sample carries roughly 200,000 clones, approximately 87% recorded once. CDR1 and CDR2 (germline): SGDLS, YYNGEE. The CDR3 runs 14 residues. V dropped 3 bases and J dropped 6; count of bases not matched to a gene: 8. This specimen comes from a study of blood T cell repertoires in COVID-19. Overall study context: Before being deemed recovered, Cohort 3 donors had two negative PCRs, clearance, or symptom resolution. Specimens from acute and convalescent COVID-19 originated in the United States, Italy and Spain.

Participants were placed into cohorts based on the clinical history they reported. The receptor's source is a woman aged 45 to 65 in a cohort exposed to, infected with or recovered from COVID-19 (not recorded which). The material sequenced was PBMCs or T cells enriched from blood (not recorded which). The V and J genes are TRBV9 and TRBJ1-1, with TRBD1 matching over 7 bases. The CDR3 sequence is CASSALQGLPEAFF. CDR3 coding DNA: TGTGCCAGCAGCGCACTACAGGGGCTCCCTGAAGCTTTCTTT.